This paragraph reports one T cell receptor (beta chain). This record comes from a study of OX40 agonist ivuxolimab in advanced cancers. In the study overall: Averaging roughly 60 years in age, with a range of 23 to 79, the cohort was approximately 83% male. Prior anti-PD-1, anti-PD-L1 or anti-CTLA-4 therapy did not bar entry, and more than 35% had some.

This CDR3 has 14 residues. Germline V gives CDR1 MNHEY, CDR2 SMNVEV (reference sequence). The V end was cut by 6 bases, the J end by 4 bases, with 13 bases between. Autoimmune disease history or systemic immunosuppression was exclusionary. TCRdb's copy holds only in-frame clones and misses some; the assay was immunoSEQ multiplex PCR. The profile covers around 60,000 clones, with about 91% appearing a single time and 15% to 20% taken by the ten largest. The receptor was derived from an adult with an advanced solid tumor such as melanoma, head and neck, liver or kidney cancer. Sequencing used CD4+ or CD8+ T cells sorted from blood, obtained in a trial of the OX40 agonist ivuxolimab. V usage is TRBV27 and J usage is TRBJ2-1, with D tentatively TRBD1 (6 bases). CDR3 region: CASSPGQLYNEQFF. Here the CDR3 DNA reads TGTGCCAGCAGCCCCGGACAGCTATACAATGAGCAGTTCTTC.